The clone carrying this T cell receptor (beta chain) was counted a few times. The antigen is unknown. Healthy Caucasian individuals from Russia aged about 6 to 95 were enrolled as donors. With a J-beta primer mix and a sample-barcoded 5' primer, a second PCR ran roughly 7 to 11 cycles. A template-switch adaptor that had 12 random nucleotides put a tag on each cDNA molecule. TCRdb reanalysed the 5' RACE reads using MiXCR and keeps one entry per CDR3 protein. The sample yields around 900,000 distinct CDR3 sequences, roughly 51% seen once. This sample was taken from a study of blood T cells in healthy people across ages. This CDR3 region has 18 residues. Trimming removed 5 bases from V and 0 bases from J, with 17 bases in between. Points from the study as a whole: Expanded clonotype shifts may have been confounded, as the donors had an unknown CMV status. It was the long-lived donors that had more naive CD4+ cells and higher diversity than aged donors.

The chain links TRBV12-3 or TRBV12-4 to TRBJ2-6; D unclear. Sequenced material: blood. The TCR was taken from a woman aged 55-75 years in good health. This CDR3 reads CASSPLFYSDSGANVLTF. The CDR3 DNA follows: TGTGCCAGCAGTCCTCTATTCTATTCTGACTCTGGGGCCAACGTCCTGACTTTC.